This TCR beta chain was sequenced for a study of T-cell memory formation after mild COVID-19. Constant-segment primers were used for 5'RACE, and the resulting TCR alpha and TCR beta cDNA libraries carried sample barcodes and UMIs. TCRdb used MiXCR to reprocess the 5' RACE reads, holding one entry per CDR3 protein. There are 130,000 to 150,000 distinct CDR3 sequences in the sample; less than 20% occur only once, and about 2.1% lies in the top ten. This clonotype was counted ten times or more. The CDR3 totals 15 residues. Germline V gene lookup returns CDR1 LNHDA and CDR2 SQIVND (reference sequence). Trimming cost V 5 bases and J 4 bases, with 17 bases left between them.

V and J are TRBV19 and TRBJ2-5, with D perhaps matching TRBD1 (6 bases). Input material: PBMCs or a T cell subset sorted from them (not recorded which). The receptor's source is an adult woman who had mild COVID-19 (a few samples of this study predate the infection). Cell type and time point are not known. The CDR3 reads CASSETGTSGETQYF. CDR3 nucleotide sequence: TGTGCCAGTAGTGAAACCGGGACATCGGGAGAGACCCAGTACTTC. Filled out from reference TRBV19 and TRBJ2-5, the complete variable domain reads DGGITQSPKYLFRKEGQNVTLSCEQNLNHDAMYWYRQDPGQGLRLIYYSQIVNDFQKGDIAEGYSVSREKKESFPLTVTSAQKNPTAFYLCASSETGTSGETQYFGPGTRLLVL.